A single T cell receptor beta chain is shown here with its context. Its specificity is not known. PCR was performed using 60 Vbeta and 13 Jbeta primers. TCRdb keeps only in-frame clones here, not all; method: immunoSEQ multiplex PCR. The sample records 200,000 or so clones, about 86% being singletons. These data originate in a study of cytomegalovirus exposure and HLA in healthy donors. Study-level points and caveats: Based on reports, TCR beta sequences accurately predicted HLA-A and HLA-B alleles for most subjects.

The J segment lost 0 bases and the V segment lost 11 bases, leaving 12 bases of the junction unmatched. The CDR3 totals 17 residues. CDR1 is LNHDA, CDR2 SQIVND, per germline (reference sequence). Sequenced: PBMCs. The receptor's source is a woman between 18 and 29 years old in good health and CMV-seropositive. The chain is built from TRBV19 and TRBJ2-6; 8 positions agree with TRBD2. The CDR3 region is CAGLGGTRYSGANVLTF. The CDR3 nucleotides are TGTGCCGGTCTGGGCGGGACTAGATACTCTGGGGCCAACGTCCTGACTTTC.